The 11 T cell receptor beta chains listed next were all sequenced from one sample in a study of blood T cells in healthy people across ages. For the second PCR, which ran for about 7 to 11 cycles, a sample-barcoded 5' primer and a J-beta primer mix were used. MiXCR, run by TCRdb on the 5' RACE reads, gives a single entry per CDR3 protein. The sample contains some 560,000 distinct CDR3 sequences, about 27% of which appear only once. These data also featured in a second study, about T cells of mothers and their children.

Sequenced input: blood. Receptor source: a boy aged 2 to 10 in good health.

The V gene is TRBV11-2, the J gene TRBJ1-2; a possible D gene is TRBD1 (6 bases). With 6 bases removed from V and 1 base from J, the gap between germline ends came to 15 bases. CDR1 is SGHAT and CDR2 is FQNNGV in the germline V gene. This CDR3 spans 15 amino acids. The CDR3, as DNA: TGTGCCAGCAGTCGGGGGGGGGCCGGTAACTATGGCTACACCTTC. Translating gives CASSRGGAGNYGYTF.

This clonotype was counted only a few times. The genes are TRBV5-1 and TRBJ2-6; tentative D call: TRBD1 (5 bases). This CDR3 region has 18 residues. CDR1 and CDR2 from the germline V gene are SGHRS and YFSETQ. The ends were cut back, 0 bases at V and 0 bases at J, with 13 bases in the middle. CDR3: CASSLVQGASSGANVLTF. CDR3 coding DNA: TGCGCCAGCAGCTTGGTTCAGGGCGCCAGCTCTGGGGCCAACGTCCTGACTTTC.

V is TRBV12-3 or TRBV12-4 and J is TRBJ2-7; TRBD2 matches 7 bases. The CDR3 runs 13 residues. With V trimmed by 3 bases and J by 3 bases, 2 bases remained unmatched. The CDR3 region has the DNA TGTGCCAGCAGTTTCGGGGGGAACTACGAGCAGTACTTC. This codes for CASSFGGNYEQYF.

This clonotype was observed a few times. The CDR3 reads CASSFMPSSGELFF. The CDR3 coding sequence is TGTGCCAGCAGCTTCATGCCTTCCTCCGGGGAGCTGTTTTTT. The chain recombines TRBV7-2 with TRBJ2-2, with D unclear. CDR3 length: 14 residues. CDR1 and CDR2 (germline): SGHTA, FQGNSA. The V and J ends lost 3 bases and 6 bases respectively, with 11 bases between them.

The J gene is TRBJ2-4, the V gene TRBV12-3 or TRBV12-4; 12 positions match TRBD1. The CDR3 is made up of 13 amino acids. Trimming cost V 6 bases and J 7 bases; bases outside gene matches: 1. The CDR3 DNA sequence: TGTGCCAGCAGGGGACAGGGGGCGAACATTCAGTACTTC. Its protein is CASRGQGANIQYF.

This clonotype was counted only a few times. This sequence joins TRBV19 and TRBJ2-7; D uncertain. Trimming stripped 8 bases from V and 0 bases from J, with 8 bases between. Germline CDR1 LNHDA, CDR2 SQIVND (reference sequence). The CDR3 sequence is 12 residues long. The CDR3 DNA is TGTGCCAGTCGGGCGAGCTCCTACGAGCAGTACTTC. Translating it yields CASRASSYEQYF.

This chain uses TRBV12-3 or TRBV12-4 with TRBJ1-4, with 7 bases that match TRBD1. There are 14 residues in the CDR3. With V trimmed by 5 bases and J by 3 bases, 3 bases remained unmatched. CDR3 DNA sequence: TGTGCCAGCAGTCCGGGACAGCCTAATGAAAAACTGTTTTTT. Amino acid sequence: CASSPGQPNEKLFF.

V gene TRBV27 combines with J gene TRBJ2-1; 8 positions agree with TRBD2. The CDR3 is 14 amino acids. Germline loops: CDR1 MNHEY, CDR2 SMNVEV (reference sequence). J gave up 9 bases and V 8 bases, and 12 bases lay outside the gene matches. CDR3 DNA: TGTGCCAGCGGCCGAACTAGCGGTCACGGTGAGCAGTTCTTC. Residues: CASGRTSGHGEQFF.

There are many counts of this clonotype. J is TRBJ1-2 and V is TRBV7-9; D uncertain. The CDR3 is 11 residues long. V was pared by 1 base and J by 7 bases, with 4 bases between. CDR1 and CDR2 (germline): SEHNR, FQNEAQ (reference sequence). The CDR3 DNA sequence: TGTGCCAGCAGCTTAGAAAGTGGCTACACCTTC. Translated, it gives CASSLESGYTF.

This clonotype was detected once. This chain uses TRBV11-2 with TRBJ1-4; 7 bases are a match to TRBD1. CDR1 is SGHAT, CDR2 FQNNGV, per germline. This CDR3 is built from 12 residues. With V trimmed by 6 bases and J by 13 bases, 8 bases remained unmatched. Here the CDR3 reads CASRLTGDTLFF. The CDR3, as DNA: TGTGCCAGCAGGCTTACAGGGGATACACTGTTTTTT.

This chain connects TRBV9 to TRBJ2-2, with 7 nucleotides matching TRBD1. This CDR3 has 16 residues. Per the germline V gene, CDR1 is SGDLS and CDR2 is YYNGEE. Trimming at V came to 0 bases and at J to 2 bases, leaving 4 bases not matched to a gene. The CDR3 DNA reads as TGTGCCAGCAGCGTAGCAGGACAGGATAACACCGGGGAGCTGTTTTTT. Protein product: CASSVAGQDNTGELFF.